A single sample gave rise to the 7 T cell receptor beta chains below, sequenced in a study of T-cell reconstitution after alpha-beta-depleted transplantation in children. The library targeted TCRbeta and was prepared with unique molecular identifiers. TCRdb re-called the PCR reads with MiXCR, one entry per CDR3 protein. The sample lists 350,000 to 450,000 distinct CDR3 sequences, about a fifth seen once, with around 4% in the top ten. The sequencing used PBMCs from the stem cell graft donor, collected from the stem cell graft. The source is a human donor who donated a stem cell graft to a child with acute myeloid leukemia.

This clonotype was seen many times. The chain employs TRBV20-1 and TRBJ2-1; D gene ambiguous. V dropped 2 bases and J dropped 4 bases, with 9 bases sitting between them. Germline CDR1 and CDR2: DFQATT and SNEGSKA (reference sequence). The CDR3 spans 13 residues. The CDR3 loop is CSARPDSYNEQFF. The DNA for the CDR3 is TGCAGTGCTAGACCAGACTCTTACAATGAGCAGTTCTTC.

This clonotype showed up just a few times. This sequence joins TRBV2 and TRBJ2-1; either TRBD1 or TRBD2 may fit D (7 bases each). Trimming pared 6 bases from V and 6 bases from J, leaving 21 bases between. Looked up from germline, CDR1 is SNHLY and CDR2 is FYNNEI. This CDR3 spans 16 amino acids. CDR3 amino acids: CASSEGGGGSFNEQFF. The CDR3 DNA reads as TGTGCCAGCAGCGAGGGGGGAGGGGGCTCTTTCAATGAGCAGTTCTTC.

The chain has TRBV2 and TRBJ2-1, with no clear D. This CDR3 has 15 amino acids. CDR1 is SNHLY and CDR2 is FYNNEI in the germline V gene. The germline V and J ends were trimmed by 2 bases and 6 bases, with 14 bases remaining between them. Here the CDR3 reads CASSELGNSPNEQFF. The CDR3 DNA is TGTGCCAGCAGTGAATTGGGGAATAGCCCCAATGAGCAGTTCTTC.

This clonotype was recorded a few times. The rearrangement joins TRBV6-5 to TRBJ2-1; 10 bases fit TRBD2. Trimming took 0 bases from V and 5 from J; bases not matched to a gene: 10. In germline, CDR1 is MNHEY, CDR2 SVGAGI. This CDR3 spans 18 amino acids. CDR3 sequence: CASSYSISGLAENNEQFF. In nucleotides, the CDR3 is TGTGCCAGCAGTTACTCGATATCCGGACTAGCGGAAAACAATGAGCAGTTCTTC.

This clonotype was detected only a few times. The CDR3 sequence is CASSPPGGTSGNEQFF. CDR3 DNA sequence: TGCGCCAGCAGCCCCCCCGGCGGGACTAGCGGTAATGAGCAGTTCTTC. The rearrangement uses TRBV4-1 and TRBJ2-1; 11 nucleotides match TRBD2. Germline CDR1 reads MGHRA; CDR2 reads YSYEKL. V shed 4 bases, J shed 7 bases, and the junction held 9 bases outside the gene matches. The CDR3 loop spans 16 amino acids.

This clonotype appeared many times. This chain connects TRBV12-3 or TRBV12-4 to TRBJ2-1, with D uncertain. V was pared by 5 bases and J by 0 bases, with 8 bases between. The CDR3 covers 14 residues. The CDR3 reads CASSSLSSYNEQFF. CDR3 DNA: TGTGCCAGCAGTAGTTTGAGCTCCTACAATGAGCAGTTCTTC.

V usage is TRBV12-3 or TRBV12-4 and J usage is TRBJ2-7, with 12 bases fitting TRBD2. V trimming: 6 bases; J trimming: 4 bases; junction bases outside the gene matches: 7. This CDR3 comprises 15 residues. The CDR3 spells CASRTGTSGRYEQYF. The CDR3 DNA reads as TGTGCCAGCAGAACCGGGACTAGCGGGCGGTACGAGCAGTACTTC.